This TCR beta chain was identified in a study of OX40 agonist ivuxolimab in advanced cancers. Study details: Every patient in dose escalation had hepatocellular carcinoma, melanoma, renal cell or head and neck cancer.

With respect to this clone: Its target is not known.

Trimming took 2 bases from V and 0 from J, leaving 7 bases between them. There are 14 residues in the CDR3. Germline CDR1 MNHNY, CDR2 SVGAGI (reference sequence). General observations from the study: CD8+ T cells were the subset that, on average, had more expanded clones than CD4+. Expanded peripheral T cell antigen specificity was not determined. At 0.1 to 3.0 mg/kg, clonal expansion of CD4+ and CD8+ blood T cells had occurred by week 6.

Sequencing used immunoSEQ multiplex PCR; TCRdb keeps in-frame clones, though not all of them. The table has 75,000 to 100,000 clones, 90% seen once. Sequences were derived from CD4+ or CD8+ T cells sorted from blood, sampled in a trial of the OX40 agonist ivuxolimab. The TCR originated in an adult with an advanced solid tumor such as melanoma, head and neck, liver or kidney cancer. The rearrangement joins TRBV6-6 to TRBJ1-1; D may be TRBD1 (5 bases). CDR3 protein: CASSYGDLNTEAFF. DNA of the CDR3: TGTGCCAGCAGTTACGGGGACCTGAACACTGAAGCTTTCTTT.